Presented here are 23 T cell receptor beta chains from one specimen sequenced in a study of blood T cell repertoires in COVID-19. Some clones are missing from TCRdb's copy, which holds only in-frame ones; the method was immunoSEQ multiplex PCR. The table shows approximately 140,000 clones, with around 85% occurring only once. Sequencing used peripheral blood. The source of these receptors is a middle-aged woman with active or convalescent COVID-19.

This clone was seen a single time. The rearrangement links TRBV5-1 to TRBJ2-7; D is ambiguous. Germline assignment: CDR1 SGHRS and CDR2 YFSETQ. This CDR3 spans 14 amino acids. With 0 bases removed from V and 1 base from J, the gap between germline ends came to 8 bases. The CDR3 nucleotides read TGCGCCAGCAGCTTGGACAGATATTCCTACGAGCAGTACTTC. Its protein product is CASSLDRYSYEQYF.

This sequence joins TRBV9 and TRBJ1-2, with 8 bases lining up with TRBD1. Germline V gene data show CDR1 as SGDLS and CDR2 as YYNGEE. This CDR3 region has 16 residues. V was clipped by 2 bases and J by 1 base; unmatched bases: 7. The CDR3: CASSVDRGRRNYGYTF. As DNA, the CDR3 is TGTGCCAGCAGCGTTGACAGGGGACGACGTAACTATGGCTACACCTTC.

The chain combines TRBV5-1 with TRBJ1-5; TRBD1 matches at 8 bases. Germline loops: CDR1 SGHRS, CDR2 YFSETQ. The CDR3 has 15 amino acids. V lost 0 bases, J lost 5 bases, and 4 bases stayed unmatched. This CDR3 reads CASSLETGVHQPQHF. CDR3 DNA sequence: TGCGCCAGCAGCTTGGAGACAGGGGTACATCAGCCCCAGCATTTT.

The chain's CDR3 is CASKGGGNSYNEQFF. The CDR3 bases are TGTGCCAGTAAGGGCGGGGGAAACTCCTACAATGAGCAGTTCTTC. V gene TRBV7-9 combines with J gene TRBJ2-1; 7 bases align to TRBD2. This CDR3 region has 15 residues. V dropped 9 bases and J dropped 0; count of bases not matched to a gene: 8. Per the germline V gene, CDR1 is SEHNR and CDR2 is FQNEAQ (reference sequence).

The V and J genes are TRBV23-1 and TRBJ1-5; D remains unclear. TRBV23-1 is recorded as an ORF, its role being uncertain. The CDR3 is 13 amino acids. V was clipped by 5 bases and J by 7 bases, with 12 bases between them. The CDR3 DNA reads as TGCGCCAGCAGTACCCCCCTACTACAGCCCCAGCATTTT. Translated, it gives CASSTPLLQPQHF.

The chain combines TRBV9 with TRBJ2-7; TRBD1 matches 9 bases. CDR3 length equals 16 residues. The germline CDR1 and CDR2 sequences are SGDLS and YYNGEE. V shed 0 bases and J 3 bases; nucleotides not matched to a gene: 7. Here the CDR3 DNA reads TGTGCCAGCAGCGTAGGATCCGGGACAGGGCTCTACGAGCAGTACTTC. Translation gives CASSVGSGTGLYEQYF.

For the CDR3, the DNA is TGCGCCAGCAGCTTGGTGGCCCAGGGTCTGAGTGAAAAACTGTTTTTT. It encodes CASSLVAQGLSEKLFF. This chain connects TRBV5-1 to TRBJ1-4, with D maybe TRBD1 (5 bases). The CDR3 extends over 16 amino acids. Between the trimmed V and J ends, which lost 0 bases and 7 bases, there was a span of 16 bases. The V gene's germline CDR1 is SGHRS and CDR2 YFSETQ.

The chain joins TRBV15 to TRBJ2-3; 16 nucleotides line up with TRBD2. V gave up 5 bases and J gave up 0 bases; unmatched junction bases: 8. Looked up from germline, CDR1 is LNHNV and CDR2 is YYDKDF (reference sequence). CDR3 length: 19 residues. CDR3 bases: TGTGCCACCAGCCGGTTGGGACTAGCGGGGGGGGCTAGCACAGATACGCAGTATTTT. The encoded protein is CATSRLGLAGGASTDTQYF.

The chain recombines TRBV5-6 with TRBJ1-2; maybe TRBD1 (5 bases). Germline V CDR1 and CDR2: SGHDT, YYEEEE. CDR3 length: 11 residues. Trimming took 4 bases from V and 7 from J, leaving 8 bases between them. CDR3 nucleotides: TGTGCCAGCAGCCAGGGCCCTGGCTACACCTTC. Translation gives CASSQGPGYTF.

The V gene is TRBV10-1, the J gene TRBJ1-1; D unclear. The CDR3 contains 14 residues. Per germline, CDR1 WNHNN and CDR2 SYGVQD (reference sequence). Deletions cut 0 bases from V and 7 bases from J, with 12 bases between. The CDR3 here is CASSESGFYNEAFF. CDR3 bases: TGCGCCAGCAGTGAGTCCGGGTTTTATAATGAAGCTTTCTTT.

The V and J genes are TRBV24-1 and TRBJ2-5, with 9 bases that match TRBD2. Losses at the gene ends were 5 bases for V and 4 bases for J; bases not matched to a gene: 7. CDR3 length: 15 residues. Germline values: CDR1 KGHDR, CDR2 SFDVKD. The CDR3 DNA is TGTGCCACCAGTGGAGCGGGGGGCCGGTCAGAGACCCAGTACTTC. Translated: CATSGAGGRSETQYF.

The chain recombines TRBV24-1 with TRBJ2-5, with 11 bases identical to TRBD1. Trimming cost V 4 bases and J 3 bases; bases outside gene matches: 6. CDR1 KGHDR and CDR2 SFDVKD come from the germline V gene. The CDR3 loop spans 16 amino acids. This CDR3 reads CATSDTRDRGKETQYF. The CDR3 nucleotides are TGTGCCACCAGTGACACGCGGGACAGGGGGAAAGAGACCCAGTACTTC.

The CDR3 reads CASIPGHSYGYTF. Written as DNA, the CDR3 is TGTGCCAGCATCCCGGGACATTCCTATGGCTACACCTTC. The J gene is TRBJ1-2, the V gene TRBV5-6; TRBD1 is a possible D gene (6 bases). This CDR3 spans 13 amino acids. Trimming took off 6 bases at V and 4 bases at J, with 13 bases between the two ends. Germline assignment: CDR1 SGHDT and CDR2 YYEEEE.

Within the sample, this clone is medium-sized. The chain has TRBV30 and TRBJ1-1; no reliable D call. Between the trimmed V and J ends, which lost 4 bases and 4 bases, there was a span of 13 bases. The CDR3 length is 13 residues. The germline V gene encodes CDR1 GTSNPN and CDR2 SVGIG (reference sequence). The CDR3 spells CAWTLGGSTEAFF. DNA of the CDR3: TGTGCCTGGACCCTGGGAGGGAGCACTGAAGCTTTCTTT.

The rearrangement links TRBV19 to TRBJ1-6; 8 bases are a match to TRBD1. Germline V lookup: CDR1 LNHDA, CDR2 SQIVND (reference sequence). The CDR3 totals 15 residues. V trimming: 5 bases; J trimming: 11 bases; junction bases outside the gene matches: 11. CDR3 protein: CASSPPQGARTPLHF. The CDR3 DNA is TGTGCCAGTAGTCCGCCCCAGGGGGCGCGAACACCCCTCCACTTT.

The rearrangement links TRBV27 to TRBJ1-6; D is perhaps TRBD1 (6 bases). There are 15 residues in the CDR3. Germline V gene lookup returns CDR1 MNHEY and CDR2 SMNVEV (reference sequence). The germline V and J ends were trimmed by 4 bases and 9 bases, with 16 bases remaining between them. The CDR3 region is CASSSWQGMSSPLHF. The CDR3 nucleotides are TGTGCCAGCAGTTCTTGGCAGGGGATGAGTTCACCCCTCCACTTT.

The rearrangement uses TRBV2 and TRBJ1-4; TRBD1 is a possible D gene (5 bases). Germline lookup yields CDR1 SNHLY and CDR2 FYNNEI. Trimming stripped 8 bases from V and 7 bases from J, with 8 bases between. The CDR3 contains 11 residues. The CDR3 DNA reads as TGTGCCAGCTGGAGGGGTGAAAAACTGTTTTTT. Encoded protein: CASWRGEKLFF.

The chain recombines TRBV2 with TRBJ1-2; D is unresolved. This CDR3 is 12 amino acids long. The V end lost 7 bases, the J end lost 3 bases, and 9 bases lay between the germline ends. Germline assignment: CDR1 SNHLY and CDR2 FYNNEI. The CDR3 is CASITADYGYTF. DNA for the CDR3: TGTGCCAGCATCACAGCAGACTATGGCTACACCTTC.

The genes are TRBV9 and TRBJ1-3; a weak D match, TRBD1 (6 bases). CDR1 SGDLS and CDR2 YYNGEE come from the germline V gene. Trimming cost V 2 bases and J 2 bases, with 11 bases left between them. There are 15 residues in the CDR3. The CDR3, as DNA: TGTGCCAGCAGCGTTGGGGGCCGAGCTGGAAACACCATATATTTT. This codes for CASSVGGRAGNTIYF.

The rearrangement links TRBV7-6 to TRBJ1-1; D not certain. V dropped 5 bases and J dropped 7 bases, with 8 bases sitting between them. This CDR3 is 11 amino acids long. The germline gives CDR1 SGHVS, CDR2 FNYEAQ. The CDR3 region has the DNA TGTGCCAGCAGCCCCATCGGTGAAGCTTTCTTT. This encodes CASSPIGEAFF.

V and J are TRBV10-3 and TRBJ1-2; 9 bases fit TRBD1. The CDR3 covers 16 residues. Trimming removed 0 bases from V and 8 bases from J; junction bases left unmatched: 10. The germline V gene encodes CDR1 ENHRY and CDR2 SYGVKD. CDR3: CAISESSQGQGGGYTF. The CDR3 nucleotides are TGTGCCATCAGTGAGTCGAGTCAGGGACAGGGAGGCGGCTACACCTTC.

The chain employs TRBV2 and TRBJ2-1, with TRBD2 matching 8 bases. Looked up from germline, CDR1 is SNHLY and CDR2 is FYNNEI. The ends lost 7 bases at V and 5 bases at J; junction bases unmatched: 7. This CDR3 contains 14 residues. In DNA form, the CDR3 reads TGTGCCAGCACCCGGAATAGCGGGGACAATGAGCAGTTCTTC. This encodes CASTRNSGDNEQFF.

This clone was seen once. The V call is TRBV6-5, the J call TRBJ1-3, with 8 nucleotides matching TRBD1. CDR3 length equals 15 residues. CDR1 and CDR2 (germline): MNHEY, SVGAGI. Unmatched junction bases numbered 4, after V lost 6 bases and J lost 0 bases. The CDR3 sequence is CASRRQGLSGNTIYF. The CDR3 bases are TGTGCCAGCAGGCGACAGGGGCTCTCTGGAAACACCATATATTTT.